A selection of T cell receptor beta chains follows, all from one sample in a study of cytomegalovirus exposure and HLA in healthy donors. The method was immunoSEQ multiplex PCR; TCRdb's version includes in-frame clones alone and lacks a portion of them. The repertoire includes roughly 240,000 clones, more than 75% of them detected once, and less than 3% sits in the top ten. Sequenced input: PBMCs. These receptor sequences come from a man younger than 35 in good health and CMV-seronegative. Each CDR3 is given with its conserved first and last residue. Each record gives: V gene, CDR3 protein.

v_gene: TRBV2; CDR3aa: CATILAGVISGETQYF
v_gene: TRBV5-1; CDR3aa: CASSLDRPAHEQYF
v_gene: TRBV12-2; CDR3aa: CANSGGRRTDTQYF
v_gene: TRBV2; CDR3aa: CASSWDSPSAFF
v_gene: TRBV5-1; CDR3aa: CASSFDRRNTIYF
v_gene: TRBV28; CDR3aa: CASSLQEGQQNIQYF
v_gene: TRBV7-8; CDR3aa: CASSRAGDSPLHF
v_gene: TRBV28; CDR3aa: CASSVALNTGELFF
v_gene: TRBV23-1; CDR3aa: CASSQSDSTEAFF
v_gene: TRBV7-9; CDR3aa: CASSLAGQPRYNEQFF
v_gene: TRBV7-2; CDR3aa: CASSPRDRLGGYTF
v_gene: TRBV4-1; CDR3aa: CASSPNSAGGGMDTQYF
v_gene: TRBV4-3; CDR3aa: CASSQVGGGVSGELFF
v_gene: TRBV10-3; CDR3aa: CAIKGQDNYGYTF
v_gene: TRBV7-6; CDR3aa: CASSRDRVDTEAFF
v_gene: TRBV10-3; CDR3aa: CAISDVAGGGEQYF
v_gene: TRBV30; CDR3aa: CAWSGPGAAEQFF
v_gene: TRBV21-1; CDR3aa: CASSKGLRENQPQHF
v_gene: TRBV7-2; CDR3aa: CASSATGTMVYEQYF
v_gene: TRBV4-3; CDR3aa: CASSQDIRATGELFF
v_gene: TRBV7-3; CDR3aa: CASSPWDWNNEQFF
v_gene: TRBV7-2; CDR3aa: CASSSGTGQFF
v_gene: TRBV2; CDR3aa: CASSEGTAYYGYTF
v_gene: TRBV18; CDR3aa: CASSPGGATYEQYF
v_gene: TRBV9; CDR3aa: CASSGGLSNQPQHF
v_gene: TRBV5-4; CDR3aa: CASSLENRYTDTQYF
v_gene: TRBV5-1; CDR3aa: CASSSDSYGYTF
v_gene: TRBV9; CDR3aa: CASSGRTGKTGYTF
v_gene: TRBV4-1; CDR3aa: CASSQDRNSGNTIYF
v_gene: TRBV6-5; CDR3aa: CASSYRGTGLLDTIYF
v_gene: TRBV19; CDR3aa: CASTLSGTGYNEQFF
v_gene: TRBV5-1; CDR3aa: CASSLGQGGYEQYF
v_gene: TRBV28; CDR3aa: CASSLSGYGYTF
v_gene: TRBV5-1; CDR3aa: CASSLTSGYTGELFF
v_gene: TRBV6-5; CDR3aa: CASSYYGGEYTGELFF
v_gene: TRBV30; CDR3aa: CAWSVGTSGGTDTQYF
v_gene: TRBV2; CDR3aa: CASRLGTSYNEQFF
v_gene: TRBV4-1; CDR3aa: CASSQDPAGGPNEQFF
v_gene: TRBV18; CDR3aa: CASSPTGGFIAEAFF
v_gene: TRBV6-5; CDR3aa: CASSFIAGGPLGQFF